This TCR beta chain derives from a study of cytomegalovirus exposure and HLA in healthy donors. General observations from the study: Researchers reported from a later analysis that most CMV-associated TCR beta chains appeared HLA-restricted. Association of under 20,000 TCR beta sequences with HLA alleles was found at 0.05 false discovery rate in a later analysis. For most subjects, TCR beta sequences were reported to predict HLA-A and HLA-B alleles with accuracy.

Worth noting for this clone: Its antigen is not known. A read error may account for a junction end that differs from germline.

The CDR3 is 18 residues long. Germline assignment: CDR1 MGHRA and CDR2 YSYEKL. 60 Vbeta and 13 Jbeta primers were used in PCR. Clones were sequenced by immunoSEQ multiplex PCR, and TCRdb holds only the in-frame ones, with some missing. The table shows 100,000 to 120,000 clones, with around 85% occurring only once. J is TRBJ2-2 and V is TRBV4-1, with TRBD2 identical over 11 bases. This TCR was sampled from a man in his thirties or forties in good health and CMV-seropositive. The sample taken for sequencing was PBMCs. The CDR3 nucleotides read TGCGCCAGCAGCGAAGAGGGTAGCGGGGGGGCGAACACCGGGGAGCTGTTTTTT. This codes for CASSEEGSGGANTGELFF.